These 16 T cell receptor beta chains originate from one sample sequenced in a study of PD-L1 blockade in urothelial cancer. Only in-frame clones appear in the TCRdb table, and some are missing; sequencing was by immunoSEQ multiplex PCR. The sample consists of fewer than 60,000 clones, roughly 84% of them appearing once. The time point: pretreatment peripheral blood. The sample here was PBMCs, taken around atezolizumab (anti-PD-L1) treatment. These receptors were taken from a middle-aged man with urothelial cancer.

This chain joins TRBV5-3 and TRBJ2-5; 11 nucleotides line up with TRBD2. TRBV5-3 is an ORF for which the function is uncertain. The length of the CDR3 is 16 residues. J was trimmed by 5 bases and V by 5 bases; bases with no gene match: 11. The DNA for the CDR3 is TGTGCCAGAAGAGCCGGGACTAGCGGAGGGGAGGAGACCCAGTACTTC. Translating it yields CARRAGTSGGEETQYF.

This chain joins TRBV5-6 and TRBJ2-3, with TRBD2 matching 10 bases. V gave up 4 bases and J gave up 2 bases; unmatched junction bases: 7. This CDR3 spans 16 amino acids. Per germline, CDR1 SGHDT and CDR2 YYEEEE. This CDR3 is CASSNPSGGYTDTQYF. CDR3 nucleotide sequence: TGTGCCAGCAGCAATCCTAGCGGGGGCTACACAGATACGCAGTATTTT. The full variable domain, with the rest looked up from reference TRBV5-6 and TRBJ2-3, is DAGVTQSPTHLIKTRGQQVTLRCSPKSGHDTVSWYQQALGQGPQFIFQYYEEEERQRGNFPDRFSGHQFPNYSSELNVNALLLGDSALYLCASSNPSGGYTDTQYFGPGTRLTVL.

The rearrangement joins TRBV4-1 to TRBJ2-3, with 11 bases lining up with TRBD2. The CDR3 contains 17 residues. Germline lookup yields CDR1 MGHRA and CDR2 YSYEKL. Losses at the gene ends were 0 bases for V and 0 bases for J; bases not matched to a gene: 2. The CDR3 coding sequence is TGCGCCAGCAGCCAAGAAAGACTAGCGGGGAGCACAGATACGCAGTATTTT. As protein: CASSQERLAGSTDTQYF.

This chain links TRBV5-6 with TRBJ1-2, with D tentatively TRBD1 (5 bases). The germline gives CDR1 SGHDT, CDR2 YYEEEE. The length of the CDR3 is 14 residues. Between the trimmed V and J ends, which lost 4 bases and 2 bases, there was a span of 12 bases. The CDR3 DNA follows: TGTGCCAGCAGCACCTACGACAGAAACTATGGCTACACCTTC. This codes for CASSTYDRNYGYTF.

V usage is TRBV18 and J usage is TRBJ2-7; no definite D call. CDR3 length equals 14 residues. Germline V gene sequence: CDR1 KGHSH, CDR2 LQKENI. Between the trimmed V and J ends, which lost 3 bases and 3 bases, there was a span of 12 bases. The CDR3 region has the DNA TGTGCCAGCTCACCCGGCGGCAGCTTCTACGAGCAGTACTTC. Protein: CASSPGGSFYEQYF.

The chain employs TRBV11-2 and TRBJ2-7; TRBD2 aligns across 9 bases. The CDR3 covers 14 residues. Per the germline V gene, CDR1 is SGHAT and CDR2 is FQNNGV. J was trimmed by 7 bases and V by 2 bases; bases with no gene match: 6. The CDR3 nucleotides are TGTGCCAGCAGCTTAAGCGGGGGGAGGGGGGAGCAGTACTTC. Encoded protein: CASSLSGGRGEQYF.

The rearrangement links TRBV5-1 to TRBJ1-1, with D tentatively TRBD1 (5 bases). In germline, CDR1 is SGHRS, CDR2 YFSETQ. V was shortened by 0 bases and J by 1 base, with 7 bases between the two germline ends. The CDR3 is 14 residues long. In DNA, the CDR3 is TGCGCCAGCAGCTTGGTGGACACGAACACTGAAGCTTTCTTT. This translates into CASSLVDTNTEAFF.

The J gene is TRBJ2-1, the V gene TRBV28; 8 bases are a match to TRBD1. The junction had 11 bases not matched to a gene; V was cut back by 4 bases and J by 6 bases. CDR3 length: 16 amino acids. Germline CDR1 and CDR2: MDHEN and SYDVKM. The CDR3: CASSSSGTGIINEQFF. The CDR3 bases are TGTGCCAGCAGTTCATCCGGGACAGGCATAATCAATGAGCAGTTCTTC.

The chain carries TRBV23-1 and TRBJ2-3, with TRBD2 as a possible D gene (6 bases). Being an ORF, TRBV23-1 has a function that is uncertain. This CDR3 is built from 15 residues. The V end was cut by 0 bases, the J end by 2 bases, with 9 bases between. CDR3 sequence reads: CASSQSEGFTDTQYF. In nucleotides, the CDR3 is TGCGCCAGCAGTCAATCGGAGGGATTCACAGATACGCAGTATTTT.

The chain recombines TRBV4-2 with TRBJ1-3; 9 bases map to TRBD1. Germline V gene sequence: CDR1 LGHNA, CDR2 YNFKEQ. This CDR3 comprises 16 residues. V dropped 4 bases and J dropped 2; count of bases not matched to a gene: 6. DNA for the CDR3: TGTGCCAGCAGCCGGGAAAGGACAGGGGCTGGAAACACCATATATTTT. This encodes CASSRERTGAGNTIYF.

The chain has TRBV4-1 and TRBJ1-1; a possible D gene is TRBD1 (5 bases). Trimming removed 4 bases at V and 2 bases at J, with 14 bases between. The CDR3 runs to 15 residues. Germline V gene data show CDR1 as MGHRA and CDR2 as YSYEKL. The CDR3 loop reads CASSPPTEANTEAFF. CDR3 DNA sequence: TGCGCCAGCAGCCCCCCGACAGAGGCCAACACTGAAGCTTTCTTT.

This clone has a handful of counts. This rearrangement joins TRBV7-2 to TRBJ1-5; 8 bases are shared with TRBD1. This CDR3 spans 17 amino acids. Germline CDR1 SGHTA, CDR2 FQGNSA. V was pared by 0 bases and J by 3 bases, with 7 bases of the junction left unmatched. The CDR3, as DNA: TGTGCCAGCAGCTTAGCGGGTGGCAGGGGGCTCAATCAGCCCCAGCATTTT. This codes for CASSLAGGRGLNQPQHF.

This clone has just one count. The V and J genes are TRBV11-2 and TRBJ2-7; D ambiguous. The CDR3 sequence is 13 residues long. V was cut by 1 base and J by 5 bases, with 9 bases left in between. Germline V gene lookup returns CDR1 SGHAT and CDR2 FQNNGV. CDR3 region: CASSLGQAHEQYF. DNA for the CDR3: TGTGCCAGCAGCTTAGGGCAGGCCCACGAGCAGTACTTC.

The J gene is TRBJ2-1, the V gene TRBV7-9; weak D call: TRBD1 (5 bases). This CDR3 region has 19 residues. Germline assignment: CDR1 SEHNR and CDR2 FQNEAQ (reference sequence). Trimming shortened V by 5 bases and J by 0 bases, and 23 bases separated the two germline ends. The DNA of the CDR3 is TGTGCCAGCAGCCCTAAGGGAAGGGGTAGTCCTAGCTCCTACAATGAGCAGTTCTTC. Translated: CASSPKGRGSPSSYNEQFF.

The J gene is TRBJ2-6, the V gene TRBV7-9, with no clear D. Trimming shortened V by 5 bases and J by 0 bases, and 17 bases separated the two germline ends. The germline V gene has CDR1 SEHNR and CDR2 FQNEAQ (reference sequence). The CDR3 is 18 amino acids. This chain's CDR3 is CASSLGARLVSGANVLTF. As DNA, the CDR3 is TGTGCCAGCAGCCTAGGAGCGAGGTTAGTCTCTGGGGCCAACGTCCTGACTTTC.

This clone has only a few counts. The chain uses TRBV21-1 and TRBJ1-2; TRBD1 is the table's D call, not checked against the DNA. TRBV21-1 is given as a pseudogene. This CDR3 region has 13 residues. The CDR3 coding sequence is TGTGCCAGCAGCGCGGACAGGGCTGGAGGCTACACCTTC. Its protein is CASSADRAGGYTF.